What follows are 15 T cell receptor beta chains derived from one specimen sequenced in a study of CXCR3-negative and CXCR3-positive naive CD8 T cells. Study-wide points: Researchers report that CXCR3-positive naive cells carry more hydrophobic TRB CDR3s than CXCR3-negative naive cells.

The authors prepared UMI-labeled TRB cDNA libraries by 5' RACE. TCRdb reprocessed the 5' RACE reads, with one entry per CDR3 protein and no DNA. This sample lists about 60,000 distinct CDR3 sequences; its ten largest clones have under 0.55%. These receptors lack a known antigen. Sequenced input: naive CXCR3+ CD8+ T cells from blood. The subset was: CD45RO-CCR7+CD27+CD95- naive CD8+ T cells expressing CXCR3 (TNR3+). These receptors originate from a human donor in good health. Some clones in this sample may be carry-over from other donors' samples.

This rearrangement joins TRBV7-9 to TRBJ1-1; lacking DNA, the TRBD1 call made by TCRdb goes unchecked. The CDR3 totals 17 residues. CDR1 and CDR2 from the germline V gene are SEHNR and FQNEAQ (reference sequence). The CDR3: CASSLAHSGTGGTEAFF.

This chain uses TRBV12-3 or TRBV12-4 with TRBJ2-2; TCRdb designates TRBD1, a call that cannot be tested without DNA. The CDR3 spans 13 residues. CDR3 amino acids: CASKPGNTGELFF.

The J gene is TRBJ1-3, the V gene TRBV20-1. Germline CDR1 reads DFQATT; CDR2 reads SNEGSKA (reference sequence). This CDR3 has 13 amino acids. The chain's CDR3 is CSARERSGNTIYF.

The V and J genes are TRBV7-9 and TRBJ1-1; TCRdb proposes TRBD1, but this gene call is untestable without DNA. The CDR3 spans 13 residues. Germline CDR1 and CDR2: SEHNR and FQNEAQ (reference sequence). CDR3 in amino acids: CASSPKAAPEAFF. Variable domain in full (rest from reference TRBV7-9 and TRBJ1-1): DTGVSQNPRHKITKRGQNVTFRCDPISEHNRLYWYRQTLGQGPEFLTYFQNEAQLEKSRLLSDRFSAERPKGSFSTLEIQRTEQGDSAMYLCASSPKAAPEAFFGQGTRLTVV.

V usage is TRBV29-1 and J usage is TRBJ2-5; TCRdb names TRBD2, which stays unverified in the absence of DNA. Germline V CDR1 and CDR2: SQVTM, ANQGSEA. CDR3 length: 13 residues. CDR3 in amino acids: CNGTSGDQETQYF.

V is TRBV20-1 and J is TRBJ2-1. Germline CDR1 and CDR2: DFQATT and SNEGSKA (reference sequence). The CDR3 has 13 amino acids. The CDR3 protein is CSAREPDYNEQFF.

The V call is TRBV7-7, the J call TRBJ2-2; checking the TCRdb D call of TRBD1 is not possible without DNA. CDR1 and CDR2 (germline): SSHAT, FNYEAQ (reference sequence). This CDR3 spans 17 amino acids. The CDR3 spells CASSLVGDRPNTGELFF.

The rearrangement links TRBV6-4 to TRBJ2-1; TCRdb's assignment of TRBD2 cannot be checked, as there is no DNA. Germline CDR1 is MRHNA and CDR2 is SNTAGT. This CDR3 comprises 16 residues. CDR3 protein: CASSDSASGGAHEQFF.

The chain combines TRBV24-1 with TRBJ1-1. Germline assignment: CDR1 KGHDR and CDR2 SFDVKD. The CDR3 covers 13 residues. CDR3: CATSATEGTEAFF.

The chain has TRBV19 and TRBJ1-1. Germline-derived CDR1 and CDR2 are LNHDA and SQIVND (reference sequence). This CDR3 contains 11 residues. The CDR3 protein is CASTGGAEAFF.

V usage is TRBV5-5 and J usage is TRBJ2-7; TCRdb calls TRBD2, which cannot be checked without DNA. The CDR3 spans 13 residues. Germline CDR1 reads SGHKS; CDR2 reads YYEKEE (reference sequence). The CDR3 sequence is CASSYPSTYEQYF. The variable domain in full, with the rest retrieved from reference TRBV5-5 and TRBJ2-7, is DAGVTQSPTHLIKTRGQQVTLRCSPISGHKSVSWYQQVLGQGPQFIFQYYEKEERGRGNFPDRFSARQFPNYSSELNVNALLLGDSALYLCASSYPSTYEQYFGPGTRLTVT.

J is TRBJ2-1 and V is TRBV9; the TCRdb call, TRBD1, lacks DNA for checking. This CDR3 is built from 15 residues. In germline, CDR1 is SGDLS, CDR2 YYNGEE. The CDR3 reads CASSVEWTAYNEQFF.

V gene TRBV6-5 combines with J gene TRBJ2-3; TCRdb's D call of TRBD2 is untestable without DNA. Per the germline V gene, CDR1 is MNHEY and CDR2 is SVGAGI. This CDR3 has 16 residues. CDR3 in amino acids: CASSPYKGSLGDTQYF.

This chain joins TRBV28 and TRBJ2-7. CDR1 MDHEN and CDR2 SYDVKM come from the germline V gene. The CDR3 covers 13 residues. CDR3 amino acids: CASSLRPYYEQYF. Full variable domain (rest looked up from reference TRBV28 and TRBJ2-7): DVKVTQSSRYLVKRTGEKVFLECVQDMDHENMFWYRQDPGLGLRLIYFSYDVKMKEKGDIPEGYSVSREKKERFSLILESASTNQTSMYLCASSLRPYYEQYFGPGTRLTVT.

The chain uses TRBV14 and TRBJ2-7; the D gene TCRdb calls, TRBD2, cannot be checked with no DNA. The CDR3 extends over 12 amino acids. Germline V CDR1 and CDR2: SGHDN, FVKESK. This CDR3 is CASSPGGPGQYF.